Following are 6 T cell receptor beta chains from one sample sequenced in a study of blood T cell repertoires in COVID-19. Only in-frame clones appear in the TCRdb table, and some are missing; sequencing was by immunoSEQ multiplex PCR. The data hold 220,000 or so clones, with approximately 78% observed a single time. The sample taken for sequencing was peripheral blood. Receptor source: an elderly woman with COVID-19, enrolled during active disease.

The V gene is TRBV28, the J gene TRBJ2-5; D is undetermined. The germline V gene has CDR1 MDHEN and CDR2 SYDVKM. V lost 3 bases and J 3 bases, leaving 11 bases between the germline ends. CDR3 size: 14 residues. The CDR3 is CASSLIVQEETQYF. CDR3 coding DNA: TGTGCCAGCAGTTTGATAGTGCAAGAAGAGACCCAGTACTTC.

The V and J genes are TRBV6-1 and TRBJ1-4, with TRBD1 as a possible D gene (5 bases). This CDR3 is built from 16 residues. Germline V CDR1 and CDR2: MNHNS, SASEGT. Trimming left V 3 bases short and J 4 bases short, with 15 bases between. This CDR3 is CASSDPPGQINEKLFF. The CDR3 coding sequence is TGTGCCAGCAGTGATCCCCCCGGACAAATTAATGAAAAACTGTTTTTT.

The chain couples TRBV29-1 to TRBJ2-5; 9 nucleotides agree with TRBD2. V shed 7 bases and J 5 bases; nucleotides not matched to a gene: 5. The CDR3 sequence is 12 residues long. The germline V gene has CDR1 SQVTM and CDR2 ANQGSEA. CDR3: CSAREGRETQYF. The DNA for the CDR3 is TGCAGCGCGCGGGAGGGCCGCGAGACCCAGTACTTC. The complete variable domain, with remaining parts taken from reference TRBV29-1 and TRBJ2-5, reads SAVISQKPSRDICQRGTSLTIQCQVDSQVTMMFWYRQQPGQSLTLIATANQGSEATYESGFVIDKFPISRPNLTFSTLTVSNMSPEDSSIYLCSAREGRETQYFGPGTRLLVL.

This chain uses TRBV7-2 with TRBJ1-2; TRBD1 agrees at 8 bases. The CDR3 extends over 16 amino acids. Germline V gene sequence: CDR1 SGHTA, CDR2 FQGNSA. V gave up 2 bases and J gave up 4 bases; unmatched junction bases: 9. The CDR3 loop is CASSLQGAVSGYGYTF. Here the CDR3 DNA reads TGTGCCAGCAGCTTACAGGGGGCTGTCTCGGGCTATGGCTACACCTTC.

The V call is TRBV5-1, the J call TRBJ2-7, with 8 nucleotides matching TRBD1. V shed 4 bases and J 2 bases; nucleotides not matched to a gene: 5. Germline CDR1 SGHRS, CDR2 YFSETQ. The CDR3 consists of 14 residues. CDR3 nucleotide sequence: TGCGCCAGCAGCCCGTGGACAGGGACCTACGAGCAGTACTTC. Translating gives CASSPWTGTYEQYF.

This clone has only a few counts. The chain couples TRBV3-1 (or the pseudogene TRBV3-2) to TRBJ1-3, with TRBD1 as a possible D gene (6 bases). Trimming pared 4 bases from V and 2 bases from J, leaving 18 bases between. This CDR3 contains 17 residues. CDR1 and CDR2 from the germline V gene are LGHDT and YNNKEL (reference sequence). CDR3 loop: CASSRNDRTLPGNTIYF. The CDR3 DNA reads TGTGCCAGCAGCCGAAACGACAGGACCCTTCCTGGAAACACCATATATTTT.